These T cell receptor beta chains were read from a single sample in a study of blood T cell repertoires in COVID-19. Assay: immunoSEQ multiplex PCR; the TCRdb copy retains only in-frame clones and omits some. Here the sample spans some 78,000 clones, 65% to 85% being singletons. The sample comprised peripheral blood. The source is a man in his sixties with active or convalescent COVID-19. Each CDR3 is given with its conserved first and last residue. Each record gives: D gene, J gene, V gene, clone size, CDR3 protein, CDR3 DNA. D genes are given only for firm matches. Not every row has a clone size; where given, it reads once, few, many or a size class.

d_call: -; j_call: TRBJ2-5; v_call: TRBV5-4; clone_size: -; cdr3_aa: CASSWRSGAGETQYF; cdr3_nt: TGTGCCAGCAGCTGGAGGTCAGGGGCCGGAGAGACCCAGTACTTC
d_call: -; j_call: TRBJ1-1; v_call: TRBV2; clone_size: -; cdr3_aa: CASSPRHTNTEAFF; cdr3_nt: TGTGCCAGCAGCCCGCGACACACGAACACTGAAGCTTTCTTT
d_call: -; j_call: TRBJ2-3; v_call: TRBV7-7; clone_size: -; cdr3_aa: CASSLGVPSTDTQYF; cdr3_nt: TGTGCTAGCAGCTTGGGCGTCCCTAGCACAGATACGCAGTATTTT
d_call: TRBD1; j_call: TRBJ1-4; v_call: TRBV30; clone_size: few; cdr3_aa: CAWSDLADRVGEKLFF; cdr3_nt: TGTGCCTGGAGTGACCTAGCGGACAGGGTGGGAGAAAAACTGTTTTTT
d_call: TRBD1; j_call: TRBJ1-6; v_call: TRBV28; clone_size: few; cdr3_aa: CASSLGQGASSPLHF; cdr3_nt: TGTGCCAGCAGTTTGGGACAGGGGGCCAGTTCACCCCTCCACTTT
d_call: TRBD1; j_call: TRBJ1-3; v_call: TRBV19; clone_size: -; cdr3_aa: CASSWDSHSLSGNTIYF; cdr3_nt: TGTGCCAGTAGTTGGGACAGCCACAGCCTCTCTGGAAACACCATATATTTT
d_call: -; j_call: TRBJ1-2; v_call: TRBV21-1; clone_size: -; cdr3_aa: CASTLKGVCVSCRFGYTF; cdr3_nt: TGTGCCAGCACCCTGAAGGGGGTTTGTGTTTCTTGCAGATTCGGCTACACCTTC
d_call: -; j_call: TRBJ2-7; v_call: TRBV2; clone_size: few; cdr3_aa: CASSVGRDNEQYF; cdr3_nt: TGTGCCAGCAGTGTGGGCAGGGATAACGAGCAGTACTTC
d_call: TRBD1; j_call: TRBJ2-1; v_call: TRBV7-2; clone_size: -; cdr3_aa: CASSVGTGSYNEQFF; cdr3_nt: TGTGCCAGCAGCGTTGGGACAGGGTCCTACAATGAGCAGTTCTTC
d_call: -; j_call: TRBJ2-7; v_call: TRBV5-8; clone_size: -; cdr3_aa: CASSLVGPSQQYF; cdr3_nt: TGTGCCAGCAGCTTGGTAGGGCCTAGCCAGCAGTACTTC
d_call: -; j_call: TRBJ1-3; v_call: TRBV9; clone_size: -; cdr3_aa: CASSTLGTPPGNTIYF; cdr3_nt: TGTGCCAGCAGTACCCTGGGGACACCTCCTGGAAACACCATATATTTT
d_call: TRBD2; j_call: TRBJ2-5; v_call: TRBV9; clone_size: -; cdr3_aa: CASSAGTSGRQETQYF; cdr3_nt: TGTGCCAGCAGCGCCGGGACTAGCGGTCGACAAGAGACCCAGTACTTC
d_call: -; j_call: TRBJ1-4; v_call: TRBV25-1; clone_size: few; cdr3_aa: CASSRDGPEKLFF; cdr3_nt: TGTGCCAGCAGTCGGGATGGCCCCGAAAAACTGTTTTTT
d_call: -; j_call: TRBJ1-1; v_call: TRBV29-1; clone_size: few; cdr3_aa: CSAPGVQGSIAFF; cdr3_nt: TGCAGCGCCCCGGGGGTTCAGGGTTCGATAGCTTTCTTT
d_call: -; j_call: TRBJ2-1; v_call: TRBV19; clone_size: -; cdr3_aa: CASRDSYNEQFF; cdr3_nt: TGTGCCAGTAGGGACAGTTACAATGAGCAGTTCTTC
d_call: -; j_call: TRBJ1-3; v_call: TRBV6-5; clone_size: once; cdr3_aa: CASSSTGIGNTIYF; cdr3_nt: TGTGCCAGCAGCTCAACAGGGATTGGAAACACCATATATTTT
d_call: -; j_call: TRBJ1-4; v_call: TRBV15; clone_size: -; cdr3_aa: CATSRDKEGSEKLFF; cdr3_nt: TGTGCCACCAGCAGAGATAAGGAGGGTTCCGAAAAACTGTTTTTT
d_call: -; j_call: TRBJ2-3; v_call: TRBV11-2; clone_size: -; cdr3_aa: CASSLSLSTDTQYF; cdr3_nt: TGTGCCAGCAGCTTATCTCTTAGCACAGATACGCAGTATTTT
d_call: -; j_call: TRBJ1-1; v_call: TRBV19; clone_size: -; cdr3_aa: CASSIPLTIAGTNTEAFF; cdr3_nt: TGTGCCAGTAGTATACCCCTGACCATAGCGGGGACGAACACTGAAGCTTTCTTT
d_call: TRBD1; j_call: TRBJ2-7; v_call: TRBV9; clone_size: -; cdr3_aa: CASSVDRGLGEQYF; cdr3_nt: TGTGCCAGCAGCGTTGACAGGGGGCTAGGGGAGCAGTACTTC
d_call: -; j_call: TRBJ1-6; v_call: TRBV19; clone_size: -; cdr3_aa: CASWGRAGPLHF; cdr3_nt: TGTGCCAGTTGGGGCAGGGCAGGACCCCTCCACTTT
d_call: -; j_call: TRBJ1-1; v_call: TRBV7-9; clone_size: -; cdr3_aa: CASSPVGVSRVDTEAFF; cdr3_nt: TGTGCCAGCAGCCCCGTCGGCGTTAGCCGCGTGGACACTGAAGCTTTCTTT
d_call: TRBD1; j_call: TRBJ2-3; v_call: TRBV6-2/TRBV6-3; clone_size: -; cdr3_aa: CASSRGGQGADTQYF; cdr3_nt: TGTGCCAGCAGCAGGGGGGGACAGGGGGCAGATACGCAGTATTTT
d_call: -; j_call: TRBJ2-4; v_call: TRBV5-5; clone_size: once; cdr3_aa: CASSLFLTVGIQYF; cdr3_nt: TGTGCCAGCAGCTTGTTTCTGACAGTAGGCATTCAGTACTTC
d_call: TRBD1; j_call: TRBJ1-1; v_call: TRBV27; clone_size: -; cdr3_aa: CASSSRTGQQAFF; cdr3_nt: TGTGCCAGCAGTTCCAGGACAGGCCAACAAGCTTTCTTT
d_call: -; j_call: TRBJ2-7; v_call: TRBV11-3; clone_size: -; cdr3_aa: CASSLGAASYEQYF; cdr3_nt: TGTGCCAGCAGCTTAGGCGCTGCCTCTTACGAGCAGTACTTC
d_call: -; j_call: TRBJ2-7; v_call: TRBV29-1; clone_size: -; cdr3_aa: CSVELGAWGEQYF; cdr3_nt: TGCAGCGTTGAATTGGGGGCCTGGGGCGAGCAGTACTTC
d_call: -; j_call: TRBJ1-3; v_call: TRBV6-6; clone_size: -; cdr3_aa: CASRPQGHSGNTIYF; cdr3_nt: TGTGCCAGCAGGCCACAGGGCCACTCTGGAAACACCATATATTTT
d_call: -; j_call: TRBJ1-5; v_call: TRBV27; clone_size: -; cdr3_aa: CASSLARGYQPQHF; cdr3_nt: TGTGCCAGCAGTTTAGCCAGGGGTTATCAGCCCCAGCATTTT
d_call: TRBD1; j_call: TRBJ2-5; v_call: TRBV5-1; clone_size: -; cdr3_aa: CASSSRQGAGETQYF; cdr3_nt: TGCGCCAGCAGCAGCCGACAGGGGGCAGGGGAGACCCAGTACTTC
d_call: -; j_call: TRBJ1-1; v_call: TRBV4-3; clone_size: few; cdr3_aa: CASSQEKDSPNTEAFF; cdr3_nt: TGCGCCAGCAGCCAGGAGAAGGACAGCCCGAACACTGAAGCTTTCTTT
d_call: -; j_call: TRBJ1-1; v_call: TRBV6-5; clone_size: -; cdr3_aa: CASSYGAASTEAFF; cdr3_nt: TGTGCCAGCAGTTACGGGGCAGCCAGCACTGAAGCTTTCTTT
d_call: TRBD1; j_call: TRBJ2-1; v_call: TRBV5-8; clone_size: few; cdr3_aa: CASSLRTGGSNEQFF; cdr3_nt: TGTGCCAGCAGCCTAAGGACAGGGGGCTCCAATGAGCAGTTCTTC
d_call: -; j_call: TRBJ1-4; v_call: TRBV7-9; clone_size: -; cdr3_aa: CASSQQGKVEKLFF; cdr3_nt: TGTGCCAGCAGTCAGCAGGGAAAGGTTGAAAAACTGTTTTTT
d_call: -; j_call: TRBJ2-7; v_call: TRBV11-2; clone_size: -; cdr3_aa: CASSPGTLTSKYEQYF; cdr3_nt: TGTGCCAGCAGCCCCGGGACTCTAACCTCGAAGTACGAGCAGTACTTC